This record looks at one T cell receptor (beta chain) sequence and its context. An end of the junction differs from the germline gene, which may be a read error. Investigators took RNA and DNA out together from 20-30 mg of unsorted bulk tissue. Germline V gene lookup returns CDR1 SGHNT and CDR2 YENEEA. The CDR3 runs 15 residues. A primer matching the constant region was used to make TCR beta cDNA from 500 to 650 ng of total RNA. Slightly modified ARM-PCR served as the procedure for the TCR beta libraries. These libraries came from three rounds of nested multiplex PCR. Use of TRBV1-TRBV30 forward primers with a C-beta reverse primer characterized the first two PCR rounds, which lasted 10 cycles each. MiXCR, run by TCRdb on the multiplex PCR reads, gives a single entry per CDR3 protein. This sample has about 30,000 distinct CDR3 sequences; approximately 71% occur once, and the top ten carry over 25%.

This entry comes from a study of tumor-infiltrating lymphocytes in primary liver carcinoma. Sequenced input: liver tumor tissue from sampling region 3. Subset noted: tumor region T3, left-lateral pole. The rearrangement joins TRBV11-3 to TRBJ2-1, with 10 nucleotides matching TRBD2. This receptor was taken from a woman aged 25 to 45 with primary liver carcinoma and hepatitis B virus infection. The CDR3 is CASSRLAGEGYDQFF. The DNA of the CDR3 is TGTGCCAGCAGCCGGCTAGCGGGAGAGGGGTATGACCAGTTCTTC.